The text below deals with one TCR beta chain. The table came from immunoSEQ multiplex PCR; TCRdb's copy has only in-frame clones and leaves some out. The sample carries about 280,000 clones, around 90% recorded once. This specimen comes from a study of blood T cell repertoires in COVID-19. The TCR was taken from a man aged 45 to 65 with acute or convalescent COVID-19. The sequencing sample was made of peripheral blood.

The CDR3 sequence: CASSPRTDTQYF. The CDR3 DNA reads as TGTGCCAGCAGCCCTCGCACAGATACGCAGTATTTT. The rearrangement uses TRBV3-1 (or the pseudogene TRBV3-2) and TRBJ2-3; D gene unclear. Germline V gives CDR1 LGHDT, CDR2 YNNKEL (reference sequence). V was trimmed by 4 bases and J by 1 base, leaving 3 bases between them. CDR3 size: 12 residues.